This record covers a single T cell receptor beta chain. Only in-frame clones appear in the TCRdb table, and some are missing; sequencing was by immunoSEQ multiplex PCR. The sample records 100,000 or so clones, around nine tenths being singletons. The data derive from a study of identifying expanded T cells in peripheral blood. V was cut by 7 bases and J by 8 bases, with 11 bases left in between. The CDR3 sequence is 11 residues long. Germline-derived CDR1 and CDR2 are SNHLY and FYNNEI. This chain uses TRBV2 with TRBJ1-2; the D is unclear. The sequencing sample was made of blood. This sequence originates from a person between 18 and 75 years old in good health. The CDR3 loop is CASTWEDGYTF. CDR3 nucleotide sequence: TGTGCCAGCACTTGGGAGGACGGCTACACCTTC. The full variable domain, completed using reference TRBV2 and TRBJ1-2, is EPEVTQTPSHQVTQMGQEVILRCVPISNHLYFYWYRQILGQKVEFLVSFYNNEISEKSEIFDDQFSVERPDGSNFTLKIRSTKLEDSAMYFCASTWEDGYTFGSGTRLTVV.